The entry below gives a single T cell receptor beta chain sequence along with its context. What it binds is not known. This sample was taken from a study of cytomegalovirus exposure and HLA in healthy donors. The study, taken as a whole, reports: Of the V segments, some could not be distinguished, including TRBV6-2 and TRBV6-3, and were excluded. The study put 150 or so TCR beta chains on its list as cytomegalovirus-associated. Among the sequence variants, a highly shared cluster was likely an artifact of sequencing. Cytomegalovirus status, reportedly, was diagnosed with high specificity and sensitivity by the classifier.

Vbeta (60) and Jbeta (13) primers were used in the PCR. Method: immunoSEQ multiplex PCR; TCRdb's copy keeps in-frame clones and lacks some. There are about 120,000 clones in the sample; about 8.6% occur only once, and around 6% lies in the top ten. CDR1 SGHNT and CDR2 YYREEE come from the germline V gene (reference sequence). This CDR3 has 12 residues. Between the trimmed V and J ends, which lost 3 bases and 3 bases, there was a span of 7 bases. The source material was PBMCs. The chain carries TRBV5-4 and TRBJ2-7; tentatively, D is TRBD2 (6 bases). The receptor comes from a woman between 40 and 50 years old in good health and CMV-seropositive. The CDR3 loop is CASSWGDYEQYF. The CDR3 coding sequence is TGTGCCAGCAGCTGGGGGGACTACGAGCAGTACTTC.